The clone carrying this T cell receptor (beta chain) has just a few counts. This entry comes from a study of human T cells and chemical hapten exposure. The ends were cut back, 4 bases at V and 10 bases at J, with 13 bases in the middle. The CDR3 covers 12 residues. Each CDR3 protein is one row after TCRdb ran MiXCR on the RACE reads. The data contain some 200,000 distinct CDR3 sequences, 20% to 25% of them singletons. Specified time point: patch test 1, 2 weeks after DPC sensitization. Indicated treatment: therapeutic diphenylcyclopropenone sensitization with weekly scalp DPC. Venepuncture was done earlier than the placement of each patch test.

The sample consisted of whole blood, taken in connection with sensitization to the hapten diphenylcyclopropenone (DPC). This chain joins TRBV12-3 or TRBV12-4 and TRBJ1-1, with unresolved D. The origin of this receptor is a woman between 50 and 59 years old with alopecia areata. Some clones in this sample may be carry-over from other donors' samples. CDR3 protein: CASSSNTPRAFF. CDR3 in DNA: TGTGCCAGCAGTTCAAACACCCCTCGAGCTTTCTTT.